Below, 20 T cell receptor beta chains from the same sample are listed, as sequenced in a study of cytomegalovirus exposure and HLA in healthy donors (dated by TCRdb to the late 2010s). Library preparation was by the immunoSEQ multiplex PCR assay. The multiplex PCR relied on a mix of 60 forward primers for TCR Vbeta segments and 13 reverse primers for TCR Jbeta segments. Not all clones reach the TCRdb copy of this immuneACCESS table, which keeps in-frame sequences only. Checked studies attribute under half of the gap to unresolved V genes and leave the rest unexplained. The sample table holds over 100,000 clones, of which approximately 82% were seen once. In total, the top ten clones hold approximately 3% of the sample. Sequences were obtained from PBMCs. These receptors originate from a woman under 30 in good health and CMV-seropositive.

The chain couples TRBV11-2 to TRBJ2-7, with TRBD1 matching 7 bases. The CDR3 has 12 amino acids. From germline, CDR1 is SGHAT and CDR2 FQNNGV. Trimming at V came to 4 bases and at J to 4 bases, leaving 1 base not matched to a gene. CDR3 bases: TGTGCCAGCAGCTCACAGGGGTACGAGCAGTACTTC. This codes for CASSSQGYEQYF.

This sequence joins TRBV11-2 and TRBJ2-7, with D tentatively TRBD1 (5 bases). Between the trimmed V and J ends, which lost 0 bases and 6 bases, there was a span of 15 bases. CDR1 is SGHAT and CDR2 is FQNNGV in the germline V gene. The CDR3 is 15 amino acids. CDR3 region: CASSLDRLAGSEQYF. The CDR3 DNA reads as TGTGCCAGCAGCTTAGATCGGTTGGCAGGGTCCGAGCAGTACTTC.

To note about this clone: A read error may account for a junction end that differs from germline. The chain joins TRBV6-5 to TRBJ2-3; D ambiguous. Germline loops: CDR1 MNHEY, CDR2 SVGAGI. The CDR3 is made up of 13 amino acids. CDR3 sequence reads: CASSHSLADTQYF. The CDR3 DNA is TGTGCCAGCAGTCACTCTTTAGCAGATACGCAGTATTTT.

This clone was counted a single time. This sequence joins TRBV18 and TRBJ1-1, with 7 bases lining up with TRBD1. CDR3 length: 14 residues. Looked up from germline, CDR1 is KGHSH and CDR2 is LQKENI. The ends lost 3 bases at V and 3 bases at J; junction bases unmatched: 4. CDR3: CASSPWDSHTEAFF. The DNA for the CDR3 is TGTGCCAGCTCACCCTGGGACAGCCACACTGAAGCTTTCTTT.

The chain carries TRBV4-1 and TRBJ2-7; TRBD1 matches 8 bases. Germline values: CDR1 MGHRA, CDR2 YSYEKL. The CDR3 runs to 15 residues. With V trimmed by 2 bases and J by 2 bases, 5 bases remained unmatched. The CDR3 nucleotides are TGCGCCAGCAGCCAAACAGGGGGTGTAACCTACGAGCAGTACTTC. Translated: CASSQTGGVTYEQYF.

The V call is TRBV6-5, the J call TRBJ2-7, with TRBD1 matching over 10 bases. CDR1 and CDR2 from the germline V gene are MNHEY and SVGAGI. Trimming removed 6 bases from V and 2 bases from J; junction bases left unmatched: 4. CDR3 size: 14 residues. The DNA of the CDR3 is TGTGCCAGCAGGTGGGGGACAGGGGCCTACGAGCAGTACTTC. Translation: CASRWGTGAYEQYF.

The chain links TRBV19 to TRBJ1-2, with 8 bases lining up with TRBD1. This CDR3 has 14 amino acids. With 6 bases clipped from V and 2 bases from J, the junction kept 5 bases outside the gene matches. Germline CDR1 and CDR2: LNHDA and SQIVND (reference sequence). The CDR3 reads CASRNGQGNYGYTF. In DNA, the CDR3 is TGTGCCAGTAGGAATGGACAGGGAAACTATGGCTACACCTTC. The full variable domain, completed using reference TRBV19 and TRBJ1-2, is DGGITQSPKYLFRKEGQNVTLSCEQNLNHDAMYWYRQDPGQGLRLIYYSQIVNDFQKGDIAEGYSVSREKKESFPLTVTSAQKNPTAFYLCASRNGQGNYGYTFGSGTRLTVV.

The CDR3, as DNA: TGTGCCAGTAGTATGAGAGTTCTCACAGATACGCAGTATTTT. Encoded protein: CASSMRVLTDTQYF. The chain is built from TRBV19 and TRBJ2-3; D not resolved. The ends were cut back, 3 bases at V and 2 bases at J, with 9 bases in the middle. The CDR3 has 14 amino acids. Germline V gives CDR1 LNHDA, CDR2 SQIVND (reference sequence).

The chain combines TRBV13 with TRBJ2-2; 8 positions agree with TRBD2. The V and J ends lost 4 bases and 3 bases, in that order; junction bases with no gene match: 10. Germline values: CDR1 PRHDT, CDR2 FYEKMQ (reference sequence). CDR3 length: 17 amino acids. As DNA, the CDR3 is TGTGCCAGCAGCTCCCAGGACGGGGGGGTGTACACCGGGGAGCTGTTTTTT. This codes for CASSSQDGGVYTGELFF.

V is TRBV4-1 and J is TRBJ2-5, with D perhaps TRBD1 (6 bases). V lost 0 bases, J lost 1 base, and 15 bases lay in between. Germline V lookup: CDR1 MGHRA, CDR2 YSYEKL. The CDR3 runs to 17 residues. This CDR3 reads CASSQEAPGTIQETQYF. The CDR3 nucleotides are TGCGCCAGCAGCCAAGAGGCGCCAGGGACAATCCAAGAGACCCAGTACTTC.

On this clone itself: A read error may produce the germline difference seen at one junction end. The chain carries TRBV7-9 and TRBJ1-5; D remains ambiguous. The CDR3 extends over 14 amino acids. The V gene's germline CDR1 is SEHNR and CDR2 FQNEAQ (reference sequence). As DNA, the CDR3 is TGTTCCAGCAGTTTGGGCCCTAGCAATCAGCCCCAGCATTTT. It codes for CSSSLGPSNQPQHF. The variable domain in full, with the rest retrieved from reference TRBV7-9 and TRBJ1-5, is DTGVSQNPRHKITKRGQNVTFRCDPISEHNRLYWYRQTLGQGPEFLTYFQNEAQLEKSRLLSDRFSAERPKGSFSTLEIQRTEQGDSAMYLCSSSLGPSNQPQHFGDGTRLSIL.

The rearrangement uses TRBV6-1 and TRBJ1-6; 11 nucleotides agree with TRBD1. CDR1 is MNHNS, CDR2 SASEGT, per germline. The CDR3 sequence is 17 residues long. Trimming at V came to 4 bases and at J to 0 bases, leaving 2 bases not matched to a gene. The CDR3 reads CASSGGTGGSYNSPLHF. The CDR3 DNA is TGTGCCAGCAGTGGGGGGACAGGGGGCTCCTATAATTCACCCCTCCACTTT.

The V call is TRBV6-5, the J call TRBJ2-1; no reliable D call. In germline, CDR1 is MNHEY, CDR2 SVGAGI. The CDR3 is 13 amino acids. V was cut by 2 bases and J by 9 bases, with 11 bases left in between. The chain's CDR3 is CASSYPPNGEQFF. The CDR3 DNA reads TGTGCCAGCAGTTACCCCCCTAATGGTGAGCAGTTCTTC.

The V and J genes are TRBV4-1 and TRBJ2-3; 10 bases match TRBD2. The CDR3 loop spans 18 amino acids. The germline V gene has CDR1 MGHRA and CDR2 YSYEKL. V shed 3 bases and J 6 bases; nucleotides not matched to a gene: 15. DNA of the CDR3: TGCGCCAGCAGCCAGGGAGCCGGACTAGCGGACCTGGGGGATACGCAGTATTTT. This codes for CASSQGAGLADLGDTQYF.

The chain employs TRBV18 and TRBJ1-2, with 7 bases matching TRBD1. Losses at the gene ends were 2 bases for V and 2 bases for J; bases not matched to a gene: 2. Germline CDR1 KGHSH, CDR2 LQKENI. This CDR3 is 14 amino acids long. DNA of the CDR3: TGTGCCAGCTCACCAGAACAGGGGAACTATGGCTACACCTTC. As protein: CASSPEQGNYGYTF.

The V and J genes are TRBV7-8 and TRBJ1-1; possibly TRBD1 for D (5 bases). Germline CDR1 is SGHVS and CDR2 is FQNEAQ. CDR3 length: 14 amino acids. The V end lost 0 bases, the J end lost 7 bases, and 12 bases lay between the germline ends. CDR3 residues: CASSLAGGRSEAFF. Here the CDR3 DNA reads TGTGCCAGCAGCTTAGCGGGGGGACGGAGTGAAGCTTTCTTT.

This chain joins TRBV7-3 and TRBJ1-4; 11 bases are shared with TRBD1. The germline V gene has CDR1 SGHTA and CDR2 FQGTGA. The V and J ends lost 4 bases and 0 bases, in that order; junction bases with no gene match: 7. This CDR3 has 18 residues. The CDR3 bases are TGTGCCAGCAGCTATACCCCGGGACAGGGGGCAACTAATGAAAAACTGTTTTTT. It encodes CASSYTPGQGATNEKLFF.

The chain links TRBV5-1 to TRBJ2-3, with 8 bases that match TRBD1. V shed 4 bases, J shed 0 bases, and the junction held 10 bases outside the gene matches. The CDR3 has 17 residues. The germline V gene has CDR1 SGHRS and CDR2 YFSETQ. This CDR3 reads CASSQGARGASTDTQYF. In DNA form, the CDR3 reads TGCGCCAGCAGCCAGGGGGCGAGGGGAGCTAGCACAGATACGCAGTATTTT. The full variable domain, its missing parts supplied by reference TRBV5-1 and TRBJ2-3, is KAGVTQTPRYLIKTRGQQVTLSCSPISGHRSVSWYQQTPGQGLQFLFEYFSETQRNKGNFPGRFSGRQFSNSRSEMNVSTLELGDSALYLCASSQGARGASTDTQYFGPGTRLTVL.

J is TRBJ2-7 and V is TRBV27, with 7 bases fitting TRBD2. Trimming removed 3 bases from V and 6 bases from J; junction bases left unmatched: 2. Germline assignment: CDR1 MNHEY and CDR2 SMNVEV (reference sequence). This CDR3 has 12 residues. The CDR3 region is CASSFGEGEQYF. CDR3 nucleotide sequence: TGTGCCAGCAGTTTTGGGGAGGGCGAGCAGTACTTC.

The gene calls are TRBV5-1 and TRBJ2-2, with unresolved D. CDR1 is SGHRS and CDR2 is YFSETQ in the germline V gene. The CDR3 sequence is 16 residues long. Trimming left V 0 bases short and J 1 base short, with 10 bases between. The CDR3 nucleotides are TGCGCCAGCAGCTTGGGTTTCTCGGGGAACACCGGGGAGCTGTTTTTT. It specifies CASSLGFSGNTGELFF.